The text below deals with one T cell receptor (beta chain). Its matching antigen is unknown. The sample originates from a study of shared clonotypes between healthy human individuals. Study results and caveats: It was only blood that was sampled, and tissue repertoires likely differ.

Assay runs were performed at deep level. Every immunoSEQ plate was one replicate of a subset's evenly spread DNA. Original processing methods: With immunoSEQ giving junction-only sequences and no quality scores, filtering differed. The table came from immunoSEQ multiplex PCR; TCRdb's copy has only in-frame clones and leaves some out. That table supplies the V and J calls and clone size; D and trimming were determined from the DNA. The repertoire includes approximately 440,000 clones, 70% to 80% of them detected once, and more than 10% sits in the top ten. The CDR3 contains 19 residues. The ends lost 0 bases at V and 2 bases at J; junction bases unmatched: 9. Germline loops: CDR1 GTSNPN, CDR2 SVGIG (reference sequence).

The sequence derives from a middle-aged woman in good health. Some clones in this sample may be carry-over from other donors' samples. The sample taken for sequencing was PBMCs. This chain links TRBV30 with TRBJ2-3; 15 positions agree with TRBD2. The CDR3 loop is CAWSVSRTSGRAATDTQYF. The DNA of the CDR3 is TGTGCCTGGAGTGTATCCCGGACTAGCGGGAGGGCAGCCACAGATACGCAGTATTTT.